The 17 T cell receptor beta chains in this list originate from one sample, sequenced in a study of OX40 agonist ivuxolimab in advanced cancers. TCRdb keeps only in-frame clones here, not all; method: immunoSEQ multiplex PCR. The table shows about 31,000 clones, with about 90% occurring only once. The sample was CD4+ or CD8+ T cells sorted from blood, taken in a trial of the OX40 agonist ivuxolimab. The source is an adult with an advanced solid tumor such as melanoma, head and neck, liver or kidney cancer.

The genes are TRBV5-1 and TRBJ2-5; 9 nucleotides agree with TRBD1. The germline V gene has CDR1 SGHRS and CDR2 YFSETQ. The V segment lost 4 bases and the J segment 1 base; nucleotides outside the gene matches: 2. CDR3 length: 14 amino acids. In nucleotides, the CDR3 is TGCGCCAGCAGCGGACAGGGGTTCCAAGAGACCCAGTACTTC. It translates to CASSGQGFQETQYF.

The rearrangement links TRBV18 to TRBJ2-1; 14 nucleotides align to TRBD2. The CDR3 runs to 16 residues. V was pared by 6 bases and J by 3 bases, with 4 bases of the junction left unmatched. Germline CDR1 reads KGHSH; CDR2 reads LQKENI. CDR3 sequence: CASSWGTSGSYNEQFF. DNA of the CDR3: TGTGCCAGCTCTTGGGGGACTAGCGGGAGCTACAATGAGCAGTTCTTC.

This chain connects TRBV19 to TRBJ2-4; no firm D call. The V gene lost 3 bases and the J gene lost 8 bases, with 14 bases spanning the gap. Germline V gene data show CDR1 as LNHDA and CDR2 as SQIVND (reference sequence). This CDR3 contains 14 residues. The CDR3 loop is CASSMRQAVDIQYF. In DNA, the CDR3 is TGTGCCAGTAGTATGCGTCAGGCGGTTGACATTCAGTACTTC.

This chain uses TRBV5-1 with TRBJ1-6, with 9 bases that match TRBD1. V gave up 4 bases and J gave up 7 bases; unmatched junction bases: 9. Looked up from germline, CDR1 is SGHRS and CDR2 is YFSETQ. The length of the CDR3 is 16 residues. Here the CDR3 reads CASSPGQGLWNSPLHF. The CDR3, as DNA: TGCGCCAGCAGCCCGGGACAGGGCCTATGGAATTCACCCCTCCACTTT.

This sequence joins TRBV5-1 and TRBJ2-7; D not certain. Trimming shortened V by 1 base and J by 3 bases, and 11 bases separated the two germline ends. The CDR3 length is 14 residues. Per the germline V gene, CDR1 is SGHRS and CDR2 is YFSETQ. CDR3 bases: TGCGCCAGCAGCTTGCAACAGCATCACTACGAGCAGTACTTC. Its translation: CASSLQQHHYEQYF.

This chain links TRBV27 with TRBJ2-7; TRBD2 agrees at 7 bases. CDR3 length: 14 residues. After removal of 4 bases from V and 0 bases from J, the junction contained 3 bases not matched to a gene. CDR1 MNHEY and CDR2 SMNVEV come from the germline V gene (reference sequence). The CDR3 protein is CASSSERGSYEQYF. The CDR3 coding sequence is TGTGCCAGCAGTTCCGAGCGGGGCTCCTACGAGCAGTACTTC.

This clone was seen only once. The chain employs TRBV5-1 and TRBJ1-2, with 8 nucleotides matching TRBD1. This CDR3 is 16 amino acids long. CDR1 SGHRS and CDR2 YFSETQ come from the germline V gene. J lost 2 bases, V lost 0 bases, and 6 bases had no gene match. CDR3 in amino acids: CASSLAPGTGNYGYTF. CDR3 coding DNA: TGCGCCAGCAGCTTGGCTCCTGGGACAGGAAACTATGGCTACACCTTC.

The gene calls are TRBV10-3 and TRBJ2-6; unclear D gene. V was trimmed by 5 bases and J by 0 bases, leaving 14 bases between them. This CDR3 comprises 17 residues. Germline lookup yields CDR1 ENHRY and CDR2 SYGVKD. The CDR3 spells CAISTLGSNSGANVLTF. CDR3 nucleotides: TGTGCCATCAGTACGTTGGGGTCGAACTCTGGGGCCAACGTCCTGACTTTC.

V and J are TRBV7-9 and TRBJ2-7, with 11 bases aligning to TRBD2. Per germline, CDR1 SEHNR and CDR2 FQNEAQ (reference sequence). Unmatched junction bases numbered 7, after V lost 5 bases and J lost 1 base. The CDR3 totals 16 residues. CDR3 region: CASSPRVAGGSYEQYF. CDR3 coding DNA: TGTGCCAGCAGCCCCCGGGTAGCGGGAGGGTCCTACGAGCAGTACTTC.

This rearrangement joins TRBV5-6 to TRBJ2-7; 10 bases map to TRBD1. This CDR3 is 15 amino acids long. Germline values: CDR1 SGHDT, CDR2 YYEEEE. With V trimmed by 5 bases and J by 0 bases, 5 bases remained unmatched. CDR3 loop: CASSAGTGVSYEQYF. For the CDR3, the DNA is TGTGCCAGCAGTGCCGGGACAGGGGTCTCCTACGAGCAGTACTTC.

The chain uses TRBV10-3 and TRBJ1-1; no firm D call. Looked up from germline, CDR1 is ENHRY and CDR2 is SYGVKD. V shed 2 bases and J shed 6 bases, with 7 bases lying between them. CDR3 length: 12 amino acids. The CDR3 here is CAISETFAEAFF. Here the CDR3 DNA reads TGTGCCATCAGTGAGACTTTCGCTGAAGCTTTCTTT.

The V and J genes are TRBV11-2 and TRBJ2-1; D gene ambiguous. Trimming removed 1 base at V and 8 bases at J, with 6 bases between. In germline, CDR1 is SGHAT, CDR2 FQNNGV. CDR3 size: 12 residues. CDR3: CASSLAGYEQFF. The CDR3 DNA reads TGTGCCAGCAGCTTAGCCGGGTATGAGCAGTTCTTC.

This chain joins TRBV28 and TRBJ1-2; no definite D call. The CDR3 contains 13 residues. V was cut by 6 bases and J by 7 bases, with 15 bases left in between. Per germline, CDR1 MDHEN and CDR2 SYDVKM. The CDR3, as DNA: TGTGCCAGCAGGTGGAGGGTTACGGGTGGCTACACCTTC. Protein product: CASRWRVTGGYTF.

This clone was observed a few times. The chain joins TRBV7-9 to TRBJ1-2; no clear D gene. Trimming took off 3 bases at V and 7 bases at J, with 12 bases between the two ends. The germline V gene has CDR1 SEHNR and CDR2 FQNEAQ (reference sequence). This CDR3 has 13 residues. Written as DNA, the CDR3 is TGTGCCAGCAGCTTCGGTGTTAACAGTGGCTACACCTTC. Its protein product is CASSFGVNSGYTF.

The chain combines TRBV15 with TRBJ1-6; D is unresolved. The CDR3 length is 13 residues. The germline V and J ends were trimmed by 5 bases and 4 bases, with 6 bases remaining between them. Germline V gene lookup returns CDR1 LNHNV and CDR2 YYDKDF (reference sequence). The CDR3 DNA follows: TGTGCCACCAGCGATGGTTATAATTCACCCCTCCACTTT. Protein product: CATSDGYNSPLHF.

This clone appeared a single time. This chain joins TRBV11-1 and TRBJ2-7; TRBD2 matches 14 bases. This CDR3 spans 15 amino acids. CDR1 is SGHAT and CDR2 is FQDESV in the germline V gene (reference sequence). Trimming cost V 4 bases and J 4 bases; bases outside gene matches: 3. Written as DNA, the CDR3 is TGTGCCAGCAGCTCCGGGACTAGCGGGAGTTACGAGCAGTACTTC. Amino acid sequence: CASSSGTSGSYEQYF.

This clone was seen only once. The chain carries TRBV6-1 and TRBJ2-7; TRBD1 is a possible D gene (6 bases). CDR3 length: 13 residues. Per the germline V gene, CDR1 is MNHNS and CDR2 is SASEGT. Between the trimmed V and J ends, which lost 8 bases and 2 bases, there was a span of 13 bases. The CDR3 loop is CASDPGQPYEQYF. In DNA, the CDR3 is TGTGCCAGCGATCCTGGACAGCCCTACGAGCAGTACTTC.